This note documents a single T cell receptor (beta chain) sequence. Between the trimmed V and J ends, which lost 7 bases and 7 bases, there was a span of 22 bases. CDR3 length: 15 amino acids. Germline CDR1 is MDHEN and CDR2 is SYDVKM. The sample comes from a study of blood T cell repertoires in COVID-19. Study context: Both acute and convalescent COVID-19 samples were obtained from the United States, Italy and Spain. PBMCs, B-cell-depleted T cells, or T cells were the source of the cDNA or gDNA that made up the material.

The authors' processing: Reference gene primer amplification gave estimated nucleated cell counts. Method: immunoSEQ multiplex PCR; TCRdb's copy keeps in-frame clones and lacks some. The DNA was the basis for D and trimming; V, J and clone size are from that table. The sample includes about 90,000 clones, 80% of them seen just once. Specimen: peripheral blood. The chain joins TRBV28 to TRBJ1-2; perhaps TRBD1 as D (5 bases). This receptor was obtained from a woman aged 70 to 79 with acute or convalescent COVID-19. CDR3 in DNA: TGTGCCAGCATTCGTCCCTACGGCGGGGGACGTGGCTACACCTTC. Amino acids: CASIRPYGGGRGYTF.